This T cell receptor beta chain came from a study of post-analysis software for immune sequencing data. Study-wide points: Compared with controls, patients had more of five TRBV segments, including TRBV5-6, TRBV5-1 and TRBV20-1. A significant reduction in normalized Chao1 diversity was observed in multiple sclerosis patients versus controls.

The CDR3 extends over 15 amino acids. Looked up from germline, CDR1 is KGHDR and CDR2 is SFDVKD. Trimming took off 7 bases at V and 2 bases at J, with 16 bases between the two ends. The library was made from cDNA and included unique molecular identifiers. TCRdb re-called the PCR reads with MiXCR, one entry per CDR3 protein. The profile shows hundreds of thousands of distinct CDR3 sequences, 25% to 30% of them singletons. Turning to this clonotype: Its target is not known.

This rearrangement joins TRBV24-1 to TRBJ2-5; either TRBD1 or TRBD2 may supply D (6 bases each). The sample consisted of blood. The clonotype comes from a girl between 10 and 17 years old with multiple sclerosis. The CDR3 DNA is TGTGCCACCAGCCCGGGACTCAGGGGACAAGAGACCCAGTACTTC. Translated: CATSPGLRGQETQYF.